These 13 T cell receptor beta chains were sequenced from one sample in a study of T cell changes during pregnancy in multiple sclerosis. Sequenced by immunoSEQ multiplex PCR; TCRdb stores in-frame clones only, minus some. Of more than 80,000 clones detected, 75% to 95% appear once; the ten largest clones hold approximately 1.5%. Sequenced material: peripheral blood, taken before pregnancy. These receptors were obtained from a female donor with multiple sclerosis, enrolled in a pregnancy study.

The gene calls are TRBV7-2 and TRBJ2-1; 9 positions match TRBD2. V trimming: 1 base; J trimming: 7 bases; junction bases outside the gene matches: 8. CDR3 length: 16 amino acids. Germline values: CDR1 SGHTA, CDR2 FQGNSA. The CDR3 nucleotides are TGTGCCAGCAGCTTAGGGGCGGGGGGGCCTAGGAATGAGCAGTTCTTC. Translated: CASSLGAGGPRNEQFF.

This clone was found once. CDR3 sequence reads: CASGDRDRTYGYTF. As DNA, the CDR3 is TGTGCCAGCGGAGACCGGGACAGGACCTATGGCTACACCTTC. V and J are TRBV6-1 and TRBJ1-2; TRBD1 matches 8 bases. This CDR3 spans 14 amino acids. Germline-derived CDR1 and CDR2 are MNHNS and SASEGT. The V and J ends lost 8 bases and 4 bases, in that order; junction bases with no gene match: 9.

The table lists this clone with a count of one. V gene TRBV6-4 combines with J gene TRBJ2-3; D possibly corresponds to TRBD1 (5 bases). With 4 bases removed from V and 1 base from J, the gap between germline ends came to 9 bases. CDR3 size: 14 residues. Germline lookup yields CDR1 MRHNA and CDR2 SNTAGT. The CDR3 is CASSADSGTDTQYF. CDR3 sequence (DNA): TGTGCCAGCAGTGCCGACAGTGGCACAGATACGCAGTATTTT.

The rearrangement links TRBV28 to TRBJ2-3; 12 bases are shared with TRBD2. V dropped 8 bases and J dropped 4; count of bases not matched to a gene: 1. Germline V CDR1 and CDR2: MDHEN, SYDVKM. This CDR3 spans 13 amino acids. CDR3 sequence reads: CASGTSGSDTQYF. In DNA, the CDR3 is TGTGCCAGCGGGACTAGCGGGTCAGATACGCAGTATTTT.

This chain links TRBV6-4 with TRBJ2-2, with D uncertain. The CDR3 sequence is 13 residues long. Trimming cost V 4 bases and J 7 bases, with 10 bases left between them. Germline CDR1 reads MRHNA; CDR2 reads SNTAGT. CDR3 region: CASSASQVGELFF. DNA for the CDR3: TGTGCCAGCAGTGCCTCCCAGGTCGGGGAGCTGTTTTTT.

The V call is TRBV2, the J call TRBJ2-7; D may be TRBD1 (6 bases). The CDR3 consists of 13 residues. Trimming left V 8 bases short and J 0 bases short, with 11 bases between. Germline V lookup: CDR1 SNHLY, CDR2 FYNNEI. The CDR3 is CASCRGSSYEQYF. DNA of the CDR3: TGTGCCAGCTGCAGGGGAAGCTCCTACGAGCAGTACTTC.

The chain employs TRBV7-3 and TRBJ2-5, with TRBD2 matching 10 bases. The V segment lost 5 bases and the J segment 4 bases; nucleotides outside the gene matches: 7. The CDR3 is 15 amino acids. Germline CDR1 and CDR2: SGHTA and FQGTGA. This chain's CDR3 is CASSPQPSGGETQYF. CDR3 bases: TGTGCCAGCAGCCCACAACCTAGCGGGGGAGAGACCCAGTACTTC.

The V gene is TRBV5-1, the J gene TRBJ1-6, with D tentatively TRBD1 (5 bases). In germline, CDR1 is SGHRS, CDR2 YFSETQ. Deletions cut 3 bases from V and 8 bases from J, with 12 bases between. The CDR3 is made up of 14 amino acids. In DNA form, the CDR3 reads TGCGCCAGCAGCTCCCAGGGATGGGATTCACCCCTCCACTTT. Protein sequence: CASSSQGWDSPLHF.

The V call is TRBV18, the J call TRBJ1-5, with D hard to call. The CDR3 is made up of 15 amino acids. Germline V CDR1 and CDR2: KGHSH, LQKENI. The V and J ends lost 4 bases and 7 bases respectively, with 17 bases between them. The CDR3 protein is CASSLLYQTGQPQHF. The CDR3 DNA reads TGTGCCAGCTCACTTTTGTATCAAACGGGGCAGCCCCAGCATTTT.

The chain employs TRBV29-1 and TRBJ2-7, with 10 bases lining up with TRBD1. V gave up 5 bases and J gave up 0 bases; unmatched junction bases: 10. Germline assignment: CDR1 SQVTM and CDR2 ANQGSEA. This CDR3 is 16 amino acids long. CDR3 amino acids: CSVYAVDRGHSYEQYF. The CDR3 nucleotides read TGCAGCGTTTATGCGGTCGACAGGGGGCACTCCTACGAGCAGTACTTC.

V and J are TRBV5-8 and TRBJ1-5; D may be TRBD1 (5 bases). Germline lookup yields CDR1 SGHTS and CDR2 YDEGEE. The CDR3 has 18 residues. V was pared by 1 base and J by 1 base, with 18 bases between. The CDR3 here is CASSLSGGWGSSNQPQHF. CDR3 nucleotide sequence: TGTGCCAGCAGCTTGTCGGGGGGATGGGGTTCAAGCAATCAGCCCCAGCATTTT. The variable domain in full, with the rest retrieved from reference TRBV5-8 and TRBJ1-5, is EAGVTQSPTHLIKTRGQQATLRCSPISGHTSVYWYQQALGLGLQFLLWYDEGEERNRGNFPPRFSGRQFPNYSSELNVNALELEDSALYLCASSLSGGWGSSNQPQHFGDGTRLSIL.

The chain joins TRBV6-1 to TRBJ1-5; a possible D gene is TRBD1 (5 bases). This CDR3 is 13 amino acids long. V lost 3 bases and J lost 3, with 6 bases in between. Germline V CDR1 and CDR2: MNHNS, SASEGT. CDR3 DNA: TGTGCCAGCAGTGAGACAGACAATCAGCCCCAGCATTTT. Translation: CASSETDNQPQHF.

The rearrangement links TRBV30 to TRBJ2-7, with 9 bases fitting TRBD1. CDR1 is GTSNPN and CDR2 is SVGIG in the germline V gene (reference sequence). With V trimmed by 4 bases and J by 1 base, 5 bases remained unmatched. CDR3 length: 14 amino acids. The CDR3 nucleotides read TGTGCCTGGATCACCGGGACAGGGTCCTACGAGCAGTACTTC. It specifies CAWITGTGSYEQYF.